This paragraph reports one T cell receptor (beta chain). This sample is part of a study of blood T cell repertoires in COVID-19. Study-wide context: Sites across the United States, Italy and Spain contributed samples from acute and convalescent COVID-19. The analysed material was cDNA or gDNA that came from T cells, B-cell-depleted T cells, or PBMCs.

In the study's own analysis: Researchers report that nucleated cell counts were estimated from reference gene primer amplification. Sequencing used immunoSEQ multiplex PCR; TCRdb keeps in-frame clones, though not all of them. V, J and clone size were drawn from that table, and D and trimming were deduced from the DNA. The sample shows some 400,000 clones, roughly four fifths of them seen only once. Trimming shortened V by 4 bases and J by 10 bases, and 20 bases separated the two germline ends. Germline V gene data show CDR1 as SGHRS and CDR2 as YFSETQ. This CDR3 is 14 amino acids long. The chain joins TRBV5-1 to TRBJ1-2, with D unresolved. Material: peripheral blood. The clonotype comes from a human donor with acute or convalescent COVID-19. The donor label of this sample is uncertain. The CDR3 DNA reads TGCGCCAGCAGCCCAAACGCCGGGCTCCGGGACTACACCTTC. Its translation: CASSPNAGLRDYTF.